A selection of T cell receptor beta chains follows, all from one sample in a study of T-cell reconstitution after alpha-beta-depleted transplantation in children. Each CDR3 protein gets one entry after TCRdb re-called the PCR reads with MiXCR. The sample has 250,000 to 300,000 distinct CDR3 sequences, about 9.4% seen once; the top ten hold less than 9%. The source was PBMCs, collected before TCRalphabeta/CD19-depleted stem cell transplant. The receptors were gathered from a boy younger than two with acute myeloid leukemia, due to receive a stem cell transplant. Each CDR3 is given with its conserved first and last residue. A D gene is named only where the DNA matches it firmly. Size values are once, few and many counts, or a class for expanded clones, and some rows have none.

TRBJ2-5,many,TRBV5-1,TRBD2,CASSLLAGAETQYF,TGCGCCAGCAGCTTGTTAGCGGGAGCGGAGACCCAGTACTTC
TRBJ2-1,NA,TRBV7-9,TRBD1,CASSLGGGTGPHNEQFF,TGTGCCAGCAGCTTAGGAGGGGGGACAGGGCCCCACAATGAGCAGTTCTTC
TRBJ1-3,few,TRBV4-1,TRBD1,CASSPRTGTGNTIYF,TGCGCCAGCAGCCCCCGGACAGGGACTGGAAACACCATATATTTT
TRBJ2-1,many,TRBV4-3,NA,CASSHRYGEQFF,TGCGCCAGCAGCCACAGGTATGGGGAGCAGTTCTTC
TRBJ1-1,many,TRBV11-2,NA,CASSLSIGAPEGTEAFF,TGTGCCAGCAGCCTATCCATAGGGGCTCCTGAGGGTACTGAAGCTTTCTTT
TRBJ2-3,many,TRBV15,TRBD2,CATSRGLGLTDTQYF,TGTGCCACCAGCAGGGGACTAGGATTAACAGATACGCAGTATTTT
TRBJ2-3,many,TRBV5-1,NA,CASSLGSEGGKQYF,TGCGCCAGCAGCCTGGGTAGTGAGGGCGGAAAGCAGTATTTT
TRBJ2-5,many,TRBV12-3/TRBV12-4,TRBD1,CASTPGQASQETQYF,TGTGCCAGCACCCCGGGACAGGCTTCCCAAGAGACCCAGTACTTC
TRBJ2-7,many,TRBV6-2/TRBV6-3,NA,CASSRAGEQYF,TGTGCCAGCAGCAGGGCCGGCGAGCAGTACTTC
TRBJ2-3,NA,TRBV6-1,TRBD1,CASRDRGHTDTQYF,TGTGCCAGCAGGGACAGGGGACACACAGATACGCAGTATTTT
TRBJ2-3,NA,TRBV3-1,TRBD2,CASSLRLAGGPTDTQYF,TGTGCCAGCAGCCTCCGACTAGCGGGGGGGCCAACAGATACGCAGTATTTT
TRBJ1-4,many,TRBV29-1,TRBD1,CSVLGQGATNEKLFF,TGCAGCGTCCTTGGACAGGGGGCAACTAATGAAAAACTGTTTTTT
TRBJ2-2,NA,TRBV7-3,TRBD1,CASKPGTGGTGELFF,TGTGCCAGCAAACCCGGGACAGGGGGCACCGGGGAGCTGTTTTTT
TRBJ2-4,many,TRBV7-2,TRBD2,CASSLWPAGPNIQYF,TGTGCCAGCAGCTTATGGCCAGCGGGACCCAACATTCAGTACTTC